This T cell receptor (beta chain) was sequenced during a study of T-cell memory formation after mild COVID-19. Looking at the study overall: Each donor largely had its own TCR clusters.

About this clonotype: Its cognate antigen is unknown.

TCRdb re-called the 5' RACE reads through MiXCR, storing one row per CDR3 protein. The table lists tens of thousands of distinct CDR3 sequences, around 13% of them singletons, with around 31% in the top ten. Germline values: CDR1 SGHRS, CDR2 YFSETQ. With V trimmed by 0 bases and J by 4 bases, 3 bases remained unmatched. This CDR3 is 16 amino acids long. Broader study findings: Chiefly within CM and EM were the contracting CD4+ clones; CD8+ ones were within EMRA. Pre-infection memory already had some responding clones, implying cross-reactive memory joined. Later expanders leaned CD4+, whereas clones that contracted between day 15 and 85 were balanced CD4/CD8.

This sequence joins TRBV5-1 and TRBJ2-1; 11 bases are shared with TRBD2. This sequence originates from an adult woman who had mild COVID-19 (a few samples of this study predate the infection). Cell type and time point are not known. Material for sequencing was PBMCs or a T cell subset sorted from them (not recorded which). For the CDR3, the DNA is TGCGCCAGCAGCTTGGGGCTAGCGGGAGGTTACAATGAGCAGTTCTTC. It yields the protein CASSLGLAGGYNEQFF. Full variable domain (remainder filled in from reference TRBV5-1 and TRBJ2-1): KAGVTQTPRYLIKTRGQQVTLSCSPISGHRSVSWYQQTPGQGLQFLFEYFSETQRNKGNFPGRFSGRQFSNSRSEMNVSTLELGDSALYLCASSLGLAGGYNEQFFGPGTRLTVL.